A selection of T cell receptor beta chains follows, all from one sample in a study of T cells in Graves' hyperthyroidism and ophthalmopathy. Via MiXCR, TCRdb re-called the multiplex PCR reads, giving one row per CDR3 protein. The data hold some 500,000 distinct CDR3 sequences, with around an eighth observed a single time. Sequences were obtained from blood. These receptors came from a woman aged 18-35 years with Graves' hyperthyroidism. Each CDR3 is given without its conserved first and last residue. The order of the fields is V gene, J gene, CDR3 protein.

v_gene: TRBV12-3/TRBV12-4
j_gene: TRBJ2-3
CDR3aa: ASSPGWRDTDTQY

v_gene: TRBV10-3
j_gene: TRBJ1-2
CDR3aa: AISDRAGGYT

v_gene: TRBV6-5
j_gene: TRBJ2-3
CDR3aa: ASSYLGATDTQY

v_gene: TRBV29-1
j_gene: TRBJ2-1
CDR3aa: SVESILAGYPYNEQF

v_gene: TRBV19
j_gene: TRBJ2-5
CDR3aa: ASTRRSSGRASGETQY

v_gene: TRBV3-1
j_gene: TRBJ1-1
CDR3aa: ASSQGRDLTEAF

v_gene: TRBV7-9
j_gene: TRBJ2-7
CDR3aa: ASSASSGGSYEQY

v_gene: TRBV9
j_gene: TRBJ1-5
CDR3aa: ASSPTPLGTGEKPQH

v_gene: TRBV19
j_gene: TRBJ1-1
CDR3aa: ASSIRATEAF

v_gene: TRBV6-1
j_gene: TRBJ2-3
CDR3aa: ASTETGSDTQY

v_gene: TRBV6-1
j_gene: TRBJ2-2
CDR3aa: ASSPPPDRNTGELF

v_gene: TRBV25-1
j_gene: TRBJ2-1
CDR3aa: ASSELGTSARSSYNEQF

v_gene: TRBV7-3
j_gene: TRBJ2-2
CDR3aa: ASSPSGTYTGELF

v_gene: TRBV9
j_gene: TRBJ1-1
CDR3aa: ASSVGPGLGGSTEAF

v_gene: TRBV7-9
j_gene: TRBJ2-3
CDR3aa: ASSLEPGASGRASTDTQY

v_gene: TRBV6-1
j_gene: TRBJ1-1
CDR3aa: ASSDYRGSRNTEAF

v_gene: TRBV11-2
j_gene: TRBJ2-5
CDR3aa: ASSLNLRDPPETQY

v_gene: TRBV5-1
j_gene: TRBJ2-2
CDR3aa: ASSQGREPPTGELF

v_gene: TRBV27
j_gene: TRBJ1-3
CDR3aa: ASGGNGNTIY

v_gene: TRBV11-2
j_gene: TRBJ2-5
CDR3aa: ASKREVLAGETQY

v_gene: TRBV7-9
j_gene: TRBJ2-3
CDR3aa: ASQVGADTQY

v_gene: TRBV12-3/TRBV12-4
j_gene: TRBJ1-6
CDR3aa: ASSLYRAHSPLH

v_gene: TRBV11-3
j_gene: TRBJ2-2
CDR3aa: ASNTWDRGTGELF

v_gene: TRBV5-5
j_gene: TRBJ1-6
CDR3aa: AGRAGTASPLH

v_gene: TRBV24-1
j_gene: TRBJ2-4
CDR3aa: ATRVSGIAKNIQY

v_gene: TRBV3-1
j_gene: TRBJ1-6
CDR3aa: ASSRDRVVNNSLLH

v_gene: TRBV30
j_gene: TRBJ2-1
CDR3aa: AWDRGGSSYNEQF

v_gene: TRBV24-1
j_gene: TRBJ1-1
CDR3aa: ATYNQVGLEAF

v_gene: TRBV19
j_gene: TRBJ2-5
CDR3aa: ASTPRDLEWETQY

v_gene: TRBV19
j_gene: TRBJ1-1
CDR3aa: ASSIMGSNTEAF